The clone carrying this T cell receptor beta chain was seen ten or more times. The antigen remains unidentified. CDR3 length: 17 residues. Trimming took 0 bases from V and 10 from J, leaving 21 bases between them. Germline loops: CDR1 LNHNV, CDR2 YYDKDF (reference sequence). Preparation of the TCRbeta library used unique molecular identifiers. TCRdb passed the PCR reads through MiXCR, listing each CDR3 protein once. In the table there are about 640,000 distinct CDR3 sequences, 10% to 15% of which are singletons. The entry originates in a study of T-cell reconstitution after alpha-beta-depleted transplantation in children. The study, taken as a whole, reports: Surviving recipient T cells and thymic progenitors accounted for the high day-60 TCRbeta diversity observed in some patients. Hyperexpanded clones declined; after one year, newly produced T cells mostly supplied diversity. Approximately two months post-transplant, alpha-beta T cells reportedly originated from several hundred expanded graft clones.

The J gene is TRBJ1-4, the V gene TRBV15; the D gene is possibly TRBD1 (5 bases). This TCR was recovered from a male patient younger than 18 who had a stem cell transplant for acute myeloid leukemia, so the T cells may come from the graft donor. The sequencing here drew on PBMCs, mostly from graft donor cells, taken 360 days after TCRalphabeta/CD19-depleted stem cell transplant. The CDR3 protein is CATSRDRRTPEGGKLFF. CDR3 nucleotide sequence: TGTGCCACCAGCAGAGATCGCCGGACACCGGAAGGAGGAAAACTGTTTTTT.